This TCR beta chain was identified during a study of control samples from healthy donors and cancer patients. The protocol was immunoSEQ multiplex PCR, while the TCRdb copy is restricted to in-frame clones and leaves out a portion. The profile shows fewer than 85,000 clones, roughly 92% of them singletons. This CDR3 is built from 16 residues. The V and J ends lost 5 bases and 0 bases respectively, with 16 bases between them. The V gene's germline CDR1 is MDHEN and CDR2 SYDVKM. Material: blood. V and J are TRBV28 and TRBJ1-1; possible D gene TRBD1, 5 bases. The clonotype was recovered from a woman aged 55-70 years in good health. CDR3 loop: CASSETGTRVNTEAFF. The CDR3, as DNA: TGTGCCAGCAGTGAAACAGGTACGAGGGTGAACACTGAAGCTTTCTTT.